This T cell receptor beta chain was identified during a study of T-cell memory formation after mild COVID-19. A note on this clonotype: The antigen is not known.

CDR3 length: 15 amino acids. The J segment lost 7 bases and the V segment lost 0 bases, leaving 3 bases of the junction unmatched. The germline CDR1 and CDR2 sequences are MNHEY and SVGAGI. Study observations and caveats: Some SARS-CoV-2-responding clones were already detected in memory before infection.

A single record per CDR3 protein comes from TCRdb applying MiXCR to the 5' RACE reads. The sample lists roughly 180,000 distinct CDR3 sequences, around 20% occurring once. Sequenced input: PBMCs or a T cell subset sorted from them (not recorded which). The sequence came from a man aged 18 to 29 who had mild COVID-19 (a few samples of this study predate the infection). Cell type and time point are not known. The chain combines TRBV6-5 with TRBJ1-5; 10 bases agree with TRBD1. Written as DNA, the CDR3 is TGTGCCAGCAGTTACTCCGGGACAGGGGTCCAGCCCCAGCATTTT. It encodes CASSYSGTGVQPQHF.